This is a list of T cell receptor beta chains from one sample in a study of cytomegalovirus exposure and HLA in healthy donors. This table comes from immunoSEQ multiplex PCR, and its TCRdb copy is limited to in-frame clones, with some not included. The sample consists of fewer than 200,000 clones, about 85% of them appearing once. Sequenced material: PBMCs. The source of these receptors is a young man in good health and CMV-seropositive. Each CDR3 is given with its conserved first and last residue. D genes are given only for firm matches. The size of a clone is reported for some rows only, either as once, few or many, or as a class for expanded clones.

>TRBD1|TRBV9|TRBJ2-6|-|17
CASSPRGQASGANVLTF
TGTGCCAGCAGCCCCCGCGGACAGGCCTCTGGGGCCAACGTCCTGACTTTC
>-|TRBV27|TRBJ2-7|-|14
CASRPQGSTYEQYF
TGTGCCAGCAGACCCCAGGGGTCTACCTACGAGCAGTACTTC
>TRBD1|TRBV7-9|TRBJ2-5|-|12
CASTGAEETQYF
TGTGCTTCGACAGGGGCGGAAGAGACCCAGTACTTC
>TRBD2|TRBV11-3|TRBJ2-1|-|16
CASSLGSGGSYNEQFF
TGTGCCAGCAGCTTGGGGTCGGGGGGGTCCTACAATGAGCAGTTCTTC
>-|TRBV6-6|TRBJ1-5|few|14
CASSYTYSNQPQHF
TGTGCCAGCAGTTACACTTATAGCAATCAGCCCCAGCATTTT
>TRBD2|TRBV4-1|TRBJ2-7|-|16
CASSQVSGRGPYEQYF
TGCGCCAGCAGCCAAGTAAGCGGGAGGGGTCCCTACGAGCAGTACTTC
>TRBD1|TRBV27|TRBJ2-3|-|15
CASSFYRGGTDTQYF
TGTGCCAGCAGTTTCTACAGGGGAGGCACAGATACGCAGTATTTT
>-|TRBV2|TRBJ1-3|few|14
CASSPRTTGNTIYF
TGTGCCAGCAGCCCTCGGACTACTGGAAACACCATATATTTT
>-|TRBV5-1|TRBJ2-1|-|14
CASTLGLPYNEQFF
TGCGCCAGCACCCTTGGGCTCCCCTACAATGAGCAGTTCTTC
>TRBD2|TRBV27|TRBJ2-2|few|17
CASSSGTSGIITGELFF
TGTGCCAGCAGTTCCGGGACTAGCGGGATAATAACCGGGGAGCTGTTTTTT
>-|TRBV5-8|TRBJ1-5|-|16
CASSSHLETANQPQHF
TGTGCCAGCAGCTCGCATCTGGAGACAGCAAATCAGCCCCAGCATTTT
>TRBD2|TRBV5-8|TRBJ2-1|-|16
CASNRGTSARYNEQFF
TGTGCCAGCAACCGCGGGACTAGCGCTAGATACAATGAGCAGTTCTTC
>TRBD1|TRBV6-5|TRBJ2-7|-|13
CASIGQDSYEQYF
TGTGCCAGCATCGGACAGGACTCCTACGAGCAGTACTTC
>TRBD2|TRBV5-1|TRBJ2-1|-|17
CASSPNVQRGAGDEQFF
TGCGCCAGCAGCCCCAATGTTCAGCGGGGCGCCGGCGATGAGCAGTTCTTC
>-|TRBV7-9|TRBJ2-3|-|14
CASSPLRGIGTQYF
TGTGCCAGCAGCCCCCTCCGGGGGATCGGTACGCAGTATTTT
>TRBD1|TRBV27|TRBJ2-2|-|16
CASFRRDSFSTGELFF
TGTGCCAGCTTCCGACGGGACAGTTTTAGCACCGGGGAGCTGTTTTTT
>-|TRBV15|TRBJ1-2|-|15
CATSREAGANYGYTF
TGTGCCACCAGCAGAGAGGCAGGGGCAAACTATGGCTACACCTTC
>TRBD1|TRBV2|TRBJ1-5|-|15
CASSRDRGSNQPQHF
TGTGCCAGCAGTCGGGACAGGGGAAGCAATCAGCCCCAGCATTTT
>-|TRBV10-3|TRBJ1-2|-|13
CAERAGAGYGYTF
TGTGCCGAACGGGCGGGGGCCGGCTATGGCTACACCTTC
>TRBD2|TRBV7-9|TRBJ2-1|once|16
CASSLALAGAYNEQFF
TGTGCCAGCAGCTTAGCGCTAGCGGGGGCGTACAATGAGCAGTTCTTC
>TRBD1|TRBV11-2|TRBJ1-2|-|15
CASSSTGGRAYGYTF
TGTGCCAGCAGTTCGACAGGGGGCAGGGCCTATGGCTACACCTTC
>TRBD2|TRBV9|TRBJ2-3|-|14
CASSVGTSPDTQYF
TGTGCCAGCAGCGTAGGGACTAGCCCAGATACGCAGTATTTT
>TRBD2|TRBV18|TRBJ2-3|-|12
CASSSPTSAQYF
TGTGCCAGCTCATCCCCGACTAGCGCCCAGTATTTT
>-|TRBV28|TRBJ2-3|-|16
CASAFPDITSTDTQYF
TGTGCCAGCGCCTTTCCCGACATAACTAGCACAGATACGCAGTATTTT
>-|TRBV5-1|TRBJ2-2|-|16
CASSRADFTNTGELFF
TGCGCCAGCAGCAGAGCGGACTTTACGAACACCGGGGAGCTGTTTTTT
>TRBD1|TRBV6-5|TRBJ1-1|-|13
CASTPQGATEAFF
TGTGCCAGCACCCCACAGGGGGCCACTGAAGCTTTCTTT
>TRBD1|TRBV27|TRBJ1-6|few|14
CASSPRDRDSPLHF
TGTGCCAGCAGTCCCCGGGACAGGGATTCACCCCTCCACTTT
>TRBD1|TRBV10-3|TRBJ1-4|-|18
CAISEGGQGLATNEKLFF
TGTGCCATCAGTGAAGGGGGACAGGGCCTTGCAACTAATGAAAAACTGTTTTTT
>TRBD1|TRBV6-5|TRBJ1-2|-|15
CASSVGTGANYGYTF
TGTGCCAGCAGTGTGGGGACAGGGGCTAACTATGGCTACACCTTC
>TRBD1|TRBV29-1|TRBJ1-2|-|13
CSGWTGTNYGYTF
TGCAGCGGATGGACAGGGACTAACTATGGCTACACCTTC
>TRBD1|TRBV18|TRBJ1-1|-|15
CASSPPTGGWAEAFF
TGTGCCAGCTCACCGCCTACAGGGGGTTGGGCTGAAGCTTTCTTT
>-|TRBV5-6|TRBJ2-7|-|12
CASSANSYEQYF
TGTGCCAGCAGCGCGAACTCCTACGAGCAGTACTTC
>TRBD1|TRBV28|TRBJ2-7|-|15
CASSTSPGTVYEQYF
TGTGCCAGCAGTACCTCCCCCGGGACAGTCTACGAGCAGTACTTC
>-|TRBV28|TRBJ1-1|-|17
CASSAHRGSNMNTEAFF
TGTGCCAGCAGCGCCCATCGGGGTTCGAATATGAACACTGAAGCTTTCTTT
>-|TRBV4-1|TRBJ2-5|-|18
CASSLIGLPYAAGETQYF
TGCGCCAGCAGCCTTATCGGCTTACCGTACGCTGCGGGAGAGACCCAGTACTTC
>-|TRBV4-1|TRBJ1-2|once|15
CASSQVARSDYGYTF
TGCGCCAGCAGCCAAGTAGCCCGGTCGGACTATGGCTACACCTTC
>-|TRBV19|TRBJ1-5|-|15
CASSPGGPLGQPQHF
TGTGCCAGTAGCCCGGGGGGCCCACTAGGGCAGCCCCAGCATTTT
>TRBD1|TRBV15|TRBJ2-1|-|13
CATSDRTGDEQFF
TGTGCCACCAGCGATCGGACAGGGGATGAGCAGTTCTTC
>-|TRBV5-1|TRBJ2-5|-|16
CASSSDGRGGQETQYF
TGCGCCAGCAGCTCGGACGGACGAGGGGGCCAAGAGACCCAGTACTTC